This T cell receptor beta chain is from a study of molecular identifiers for immune sequencing clone quantification. This clonotype turned up a few times. Its specificity is not known. There are 15 residues in the CDR3. Looked up from germline, CDR1 is MNHEY and CDR2 is SMNVEV (reference sequence). V dropped 2 bases and J dropped 5; count of bases not matched to a gene: 6. The authors sorted naive CD8 T cells as CD8+CD4-CCR7+CD45RA+. MiXCR, run by TCRdb on the PCR reads, gives a single entry per CDR3 protein. This sample has around 320,000 distinct CDR3 sequences, with roughly a quarter found just once. The study, taken as a whole, reports: The study found clones above 20 RNA copies held over 98% of effector molecules and under 1% in naive cells.

Sequenced sample: naive CD8+ T cells from blood, with Jurkat cell RNA spiked in. Subset described: FACS-sorted CD8+CD4-CCR7+CD45RA+ naive T cells. The V call is TRBV27, the J call TRBJ2-3, with TRBD1 identical over 8 bases. The origin of this receptor is a human donor in good health. Some libraries in this study had Jurkat cell RNA spiked in. The CDR3 loop is CASSLVQGAQDTQYF. CDR3 coding DNA: TGTGCCAGCAGTTTAGTTCAGGGGGCGCAAGATACGCAGTATTTT.